These 2 T cell receptor beta chains were sequenced from one sample in a study of shared clonotypes between healthy human individuals. Assay used: immunoSEQ multiplex PCR; TCRdb lists only in-frame clones, some missing. The table lists around 2,000,000 clones, 95% of them singletons, with roughly 0.13% in the top ten. Input material: naive CD4+ T cells sorted from blood. This sample's subset: CD45RA+ positively selected. These receptors were collected from a young man in good health.

The CDR3 region is CASGTHTYYGYTF. The DNA for the CDR3 is TGTGCCAGCGGGACACATACCTACTATGGCTACACCTTC. The chain couples TRBV27 to TRBJ1-2; possible D gene TRBD1, 6 bases. V was clipped by 8 bases and J by 3 bases, with 13 bases between them. Germline V lookup: CDR1 MNHEY, CDR2 SMNVEV (reference sequence). This CDR3 has 13 residues.

The chain links TRBV14 to TRBJ1-1, with D maybe TRBD1 (6 bases). CDR3 length equals 14 residues. Germline CDR1 is SGHDN and CDR2 is FVKESK. V was cut by 5 bases and J by 11 bases, with 21 bases left in between. This chain's CDR3 is CASSYQGWQGLAFF. CDR3 coding DNA: TGTGCCAGCAGCTATCAAGGTTGGCAGGGGTTGGCTTTCTTT. The entire variable domain, with the rest obtained from reference TRBV14 and TRBJ1-1, is as follows: EAGVTQFPSHSVIEKGQTVTLRCDPISGHDNLYWYRRVMGKEIKFLLHFVKESKQDESGMPNNRFLAERTGGTYSTLKVQPAELEDSGVYFCASSYQGWQGLAFFGQGTRLTVV.